This T cell receptor beta chain originates from a study of shared clonotypes between healthy human individuals. All of the donors resided in Nashville, Tennessee, and each was a Caucasian adult. Study outcomes and limitations: For naive CD4 cells, approximately 4.7% of clonotypes were shared across a handful of donors. Non-shared clonotypes were found to have lower generation probabilities than the clonotypes that were shared by all four of the sorted-subset donors.

On this clone itself: Antigen unknown.

Clones were sequenced by immunoSEQ multiplex PCR, and TCRdb holds only the in-frame ones, with some missing. The sample consists of about 1 million clones, 65% to 80% of them appearing once. Germline V gives CDR1 LNHDA, CDR2 SQIVND (reference sequence). The CDR3 extends over 15 amino acids. Trimming removed 3 bases at V and 12 bases at J, with 21 bases between. The origin of this receptor is a man aged 18-30 years in good health. The sample was memory CD4+ T cells sorted from blood. As to subset: CD45RA-negative fraction. The rearrangement joins TRBV19 to TRBJ2-1, with a tentative D call TRBD1 (6 bases). CDR3 residues: CASSISLGQTDGQFF. The DNA of the CDR3 is TGTGCCAGTAGTATTTCCCTTGGACAGACGGATGGGCAGTTCTTC.